This T cell receptor (beta chain) was sequenced in a study of blood T cell repertoires in COVID-19 (dated by TCRdb to between 2020 and 2021). For the study in its entirety: Collaborator samples came from the United States, Italy and Spain and covered acute and convalescent phases of COVID-19. Samples were obtained from the ongoing ImmuneRACE study (first 160 participants) and from over a thousand subjects provided by 6 global collaborators. The sample metadata nearly always contained a de-identified subject ID, COVID-19 status, age in years and sex. Where available, HLA class I and class II types were obtained from metadata supplied by the sample provider rather than from assay-based typing. The repertoires were made available in a free public database intended to serve as a resource for research on the immune response to SARS-CoV-2. The material from the prospective study consisted of cDNA or gDNA derived from T cells, B-cell-depleted T cells, or PBMCs. Deeply sampled blood TCRbeta repertoires from subjects exposed to, actively infected with, or recovered from COVID-19 were included in the dataset.

Inclusive of the bounding cysteine and phenylalanine, the CDR3 is 21 residues long. Only the CDR3 DNA is retained, 63 bases long and in frame from the first base. Reading the germline V gene gives CDR1 SGHRS and CDR2 YFSETQ. The germline V and J ends show losses of 0 bases and 2 bases respectively, and no gene match explains 21 bases of the junction. Participants in the prospective study were enrolled through a virtual design, were aged about 18 to 100 years, and lived in fewer than 30 United States geographic areas. Cohort assignment in the prospective study relied on participant-reported clinical history from a screening survey and a study questionnaire. Exposed participants had been in contact with someone with a PCR-confirmed or clinician-diagnosed COVID-19 case within 2 weeks of study entry. Each participant in the prospective study had whole blood, serum and a nasopharyngeal or oropharyngeal swab collected by mobile phlebotomists. Prospective study participants could optionally give additional blood draws and questionnaires over an approximately 2-month period. Blood samples from the prospective study were shipped frozen or at room temperature prior to DNA extraction.

Points on this clone: Its antigen target is currently unknown. No quality values exist for individual bases; no much larger clone is one base distant.

The immunoSEQ Assay, a bias-controlled multiplex PCR, was used to amplify TCRbeta CDR3 regions from genomic DNA. Concerning the study's data processing: The number of nucleated cells in each sample was estimated from the amplification of reference gene primers within the assay. To quantify the absolute abundance of each unique TCRbeta CDR3 rearrangement, sequence reads were collapsed and filtered. For each sample, productive Simpson clonality was calculated as the square root of Simpson's diversity index across productive rearrangements. Here the immuneACCESS table is served through TCRdb, limited to in-frame sequences with V and J called. Missing clones are a known gap in these copies; in checked studies unresolved V genes cover under half, and the rest lacks a known reason. Clone size and V and J calls were adopted from that table, with D and trimming inferred from the DNA. The table for this sample lists 200,000 to 250,000 clones; 85% to 90% of them were counted only once. About 1% of the sample is held by the ten biggest clonotypes.

Study-level results and caveats: Clinical and demographic metadata were provided uncurated, with the amount varying by source and participant.

Input material: PBMCs or T cells enriched from blood (not recorded which). This chain is built from TRBV5-1 and TRBJ1-2; TRBD1 agrees with 8 junctional bases. The receptor was isolated from a man in his fifties who had been exposed to COVID-19. The nucleotide sequence is given as TGCGCCAGCAGCTTGGCGTTCACTACCCCGGGACAGGAATCCGCCAACTATGGCTACACCTTC. Its amino acids are CASSLAFTTPGQESANYGYTF.